The 29 T cell receptor beta chains given below trace back to one sample, sequenced in a study of T cells in Graves' hyperthyroidism and ophthalmopathy. Amplification of TCR beta CDR3 regions used RNA as the template. Primed by the HTBI set, a first-round RT-PCR was run on the TCR CDR3. MiXCR was run by TCRdb on the multiplex PCR reads, yielding one entry per CDR3 protein. The sample contains approximately 420,000 distinct CDR3 sequences, under 15% of which appear only once. Sequenced input: blood. These receptors were collected from a woman aged 25 to 39 with Graves' hyperthyroidism.

This rearrangement joins TRBV5-1 to TRBJ2-2; the match to TRBD1 covers 8 bases. The germline V gene encodes CDR1 SGHRS and CDR2 YFSETQ. J lost 6 bases, V lost 5 bases, and 6 bases had no gene match. This CDR3 comprises 14 residues. The CDR3 reads CASRETGDAGELFF. CDR3 nucleotide sequence: TGCGCCAGCAGAGAGACAGGGGACGCCGGGGAGCTGTTTTTT.

The genes are TRBV4-3 and TRBJ2-7; the D gene is possibly TRBD1 (6 bases). The CDR3 covers 16 residues. Germline assignment: CDR1 LGHNA and CDR2 YSLEER. Trimming left V 0 bases short and J 3 bases short, with 15 bases between. The CDR3, as DNA: TGCGCCAGCAGCCAAGACGTCGTGGGGGCCATCTACGAGCAGTACTTC. Its protein is CASSQDVVGAIYEQYF.

This clonotype was seen many times. The chain links TRBV12-3 or TRBV12-4 to TRBJ2-7, with D perhaps matching TRBD2 (5 bases). This CDR3 comprises 13 residues. The V end lost 6 bases, the J end lost 4 bases, and 13 bases lay between the germline ends. CDR3 protein: CASSPEDLYEQYF. CDR3 nucleotides: TGTGCCAGCAGCCCGGAGGACCTATACGAGCAGTACTTC.

The chain carries TRBV20-1 and TRBJ1-6, with 8 bases identical to TRBD1. Trimming removed 5 bases from V and 7 bases from J; junction bases left unmatched: 7. Germline CDR1 DFQATT, CDR2 SNEGSKA (reference sequence). There are 14 residues in the CDR3. This CDR3 is CSAGQGARNSPLHF. CDR3 bases: TGCAGTGCTGGGCAGGGGGCGAGAAATTCACCCCTCCACTTT.

At least ten counts were recorded for this clonotype. The chain employs TRBV28 and TRBJ2-5, with 7 bases lining up with TRBD1. The CDR3 covers 16 residues. V lost 1 base, J lost 2 bases, and 7 bases stayed unmatched. The germline V gene encodes CDR1 MDHEN and CDR2 SYDVKM. CDR3 bases: TGTGCCAGCAGTTTATTGGGACAGACGACACAAGAGACCCAGTACTTC. Amino acid sequence: CASSLLGQTTQETQYF.

Many counts were recorded for this clonotype. The chain is built from TRBV28 and TRBJ2-4, with D possibly TRBD2 on 6 matching bases. Germline CDR1 and CDR2: MDHEN and SYDVKM. The length of the CDR3 is 18 residues. V was cut by 4 bases and J by 0 bases, with 19 bases left in between. The CDR3 reads CASSSTPSSDLAKNIQYF. The CDR3 nucleotides read TGTGCCAGCAGTTCCACCCCATCTAGCGATCTAGCCAAAAACATTCAGTACTTC.

The table lists this clonotype with many counts. The V call is TRBV3-1, the J call TRBJ2-2, with 7 nucleotides matching TRBD1. In germline, CDR1 is LGHDT, CDR2 YNNKEL (reference sequence). J was trimmed by 4 bases and V by 5 bases; bases with no gene match: 10. CDR3 length: 16 residues. CDR3 nucleotides: TGTGCCAGCAGCTCCCGACAGGGTTGGAGCACCGGGGAGCTGTTTTTT. Protein sequence: CASSSRQGWSTGELFF.

This clonotype was seen a few times. The V and J genes are TRBV6-2 or TRBV6-3 and TRBJ2-7; D gene ambiguous. Germline loops: CDR1 MNHEY, CDR2 SVGEGT. V lost 6 bases to trimming and J lost 2 bases, with 11 bases between them. CDR3 length equals 13 residues. The CDR3 region is CASSPSRAYEQYF. For the CDR3, the DNA is TGTGCCAGCAGCCCATCTCGAGCCTACGAGCAGTACTTC.

This clonotype was found many times. The chain has TRBV18 and TRBJ1-5; D is perhaps TRBD1 (5 bases). Germline CDR1 KGHSH, CDR2 LQKENI. This CDR3 is built from 16 residues. Trimming left V 8 bases short and J 0 bases short, with 17 bases between. Written as DNA, the CDR3 is TGTGCCAGCCAATCCGGGGGTGGTGGTAGCAATCAGCCCCAGCATTTT. Amino acid sequence: CASQSGGGGSNQPQHF. Together with reference TRBV18 and TRBJ1-5, the CDR3 gives the full variable domain: NAGVMQNPRHLVRRRGQEARLRCSPMKGHSHVYWYRQLPEEGLKFMVYLQKENIIDESGMPKERFSAEFPKEGPSILRIQQVVRGDSAAYFCASQSGGGGSNQPQHFGDGTRLSIL.

As regards this clonotype: A much larger clone sits a single nucleotide away, making a read error possible. V and J are TRBV11-2 and TRBJ1-1; no clear D gene. Trimming took 11 bases from V and 1 from J, leaving 8 bases between them. Germline CDR1 and CDR2: SGHAT and FQNNGV. CDR3 length equals 11 residues. This chain's CDR3 is CAGHENTEAFF. The CDR3 nucleotides are TGTGCCGGCCACGAGAACACTGAAGCTTTCTTT.

The chain combines TRBV24-1 with TRBJ2-1; D not resolved. CDR1 and CDR2 from the germline V gene are KGHDR and SFDVKD. The CDR3 loop spans 14 amino acids. V lost 4 bases and J 5 bases, leaving 11 bases between the germline ends. CDR3 sequence: CATSDPRTHNEQFF. As DNA, the CDR3 is TGTGCCACCAGTGACCCCAGGACCCACAATGAGCAGTTCTTC.

The chain employs TRBV7-9 and TRBJ1-1; D not resolved. The germline V and J ends were trimmed by 0 bases and 7 bases, with 0 bases remaining between them. Germline values: CDR1 SEHNR, CDR2 FQNEAQ (reference sequence). The CDR3 extends over 10 amino acids. The CDR3 DNA sequence: TGTGCCAGCAGCTTAGCTGAAGCTTTCTTT. This codes for CASSLAEAFF. Filled out from reference TRBV7-9 and TRBJ1-1, the complete variable domain reads DTGVSQNPRHKITKRGQNVTFRCDPISEHNRLYWYRQTLGQGPEFLTYFQNEAQLEKSRLLSDRFSAERPKGSFSTLEIQRTEQGDSAMYLCASSLAEAFFGQGTRLTVV.

This clonotype showed up many times. V usage is TRBV2 and J usage is TRBJ2-7, with 10 nucleotides matching TRBD2. This CDR3 is 14 amino acids long. Germline-derived CDR1 and CDR2 are SNHLY and FYNNEI. Trimming cost V 4 bases and J 5 bases; bases outside gene matches: 5. The CDR3 region has the DNA TGTGCCAGCAGTGTGGCTAGCGGGAGCAACGAGCAGTACTTC. Protein product: CASSVASGSNEQYF. The entire variable domain, with the rest obtained from reference TRBV2 and TRBJ2-7, is as follows: EPEVTQTPSHQVTQMGQEVILRCVPISNHLYFYWYRQILGQKVEFLVSFYNNEISEKSEIFDDQFSVERPDGSNFTLKIRSTKLEDSAMYFCASSVASGSNEQYFGPGTRLTVT.

This clonotype has ten or more counts. The CDR3 is CASSPLPGTGGWGRSDTQYF. CDR3 nucleotide sequence: TGTGCCAGCAGCCCCCTCCCCGGGACAGGGGGTTGGGGGCGATCAGATACGCAGTATTTT. The chain recombines TRBV27 with TRBJ2-3, with 11 bases aligning to TRBD1. This CDR3 has 20 amino acids. The V and J ends lost 6 bases and 4 bases, in that order; junction bases with no gene match: 21. Germline assignment: CDR1 MNHEY and CDR2 SMNVEV (reference sequence).

The sample holds many counts of this clonotype. CDR3 sequence reads: CASTGGETQYF. The DNA of the CDR3 is TGTGCCAGCACGGGAGGAGAGACCCAGTACTTC. The chain couples TRBV28 to TRBJ2-5; 7 bases match TRBD2. The V and J ends lost 7 bases and 4 bases, in that order; junction bases with no gene match: 0. Germline V gives CDR1 MDHEN, CDR2 SYDVKM. CDR3 length equals 11 residues.

The chain carries TRBV27 and TRBJ2-7; maybe TRBD1 (5 bases). V lost 2 bases and J lost 3, with 11 bases in between. Germline V gene data show CDR1 as MNHEY and CDR2 as SMNVEV (reference sequence). This CDR3 has 14 amino acids. The chain's CDR3 is CASSLRQFYYEQYF. CDR3 nucleotides: TGTGCCAGCAGTTTACGACAGTTCTACTACGAGCAGTACTTC.

The chain links TRBV3-1 to TRBJ2-1; tentatively, D is TRBD1 (5 bases). This CDR3 contains 11 residues. Germline loops: CDR1 LGHDT, CDR2 YNNKEL (reference sequence). Trimming took 4 bases from V and 9 from J, leaving 7 bases between them. The CDR3 here is CASSLGVEQFF. The CDR3 coding sequence is TGTGCCAGCAGCCTAGGGGTTGAGCAGTTCTTC.

Remarks on this clonotype: This may be a read error, as it is one base from a much larger clone. This rearrangement joins TRBV12-3 or TRBV12-4 to TRBJ1-2; possibly TRBD1 for D (5 bases). CDR3 length: 14 residues. The CDR3, as DNA: TGTGCCAGCAGCCCGGGGTGGGGCAACTATGGCTACATCTTC. Its protein is CASSPGWGNYGYIF.

This clonotype was seen a handful of times. The CDR3 reads CASSLPGTGLEKLFF. CDR3 bases: TGCGCCAGCAGCTTGCCCGGGACAGGGTTGGAAAAACTGTTTTTT. The rearrangement uses TRBV5-1 and TRBJ1-4, with 9 bases lining up with TRBD1. The V gene's germline CDR1 is SGHRS and CDR2 YFSETQ. This CDR3 is built from 15 residues. V gave up 1 base and J gave up 8 bases; unmatched junction bases: 6.

This clonotype was detected a few times. The chain links TRBV7-9 to TRBJ1-2; D gene ambiguous. The ends were cut back, 4 bases at V and 4 bases at J, with 10 bases in the middle. The CDR3 length is 13 residues. Germline CDR1 and CDR2: SEHNR and FQNEAQ (reference sequence). This CDR3 is CASSYGSAYGYTF. The CDR3 DNA reads TGTGCCAGCAGCTATGGCAGCGCCTATGGCTACACCTTC.

CDR3 coding DNA: TGTGCCAGCAGCTTCTCCGCGGGACTAGCGGGAGACAATGAGCAGTTCTTC. It specifies CASSFSAGLAGDNEQFF. The chain carries TRBV3-1 and TRBJ2-1; 14 bases match TRBD2. V was pared by 5 bases and J by 5 bases, with 8 bases of the junction left unmatched. The CDR3 is 17 amino acids. Germline values: CDR1 LGHDT, CDR2 YNNKEL (reference sequence).

The chain carries TRBV20-1 and TRBJ1-2, with D unresolved. The V end lost 0 bases, the J end lost 4 bases, and 12 bases lay between the germline ends. CDR3 length: 14 amino acids. Looked up from germline, CDR1 is DFQATT and CDR2 is SNEGSKA (reference sequence). CDR3 coding DNA: TGCAGTGCTAGAGAAGGATCCCCACGCTATGGCTACACCTTC. Translated, it gives CSAREGSPRYGYTF.

In its sample, this clonotype was seen a few times. The CDR3 DNA follows: TGTGCCAGCAGCCAAGTTGTACTAGCGGAGGGATACAATGAGCAGTTCTTC. This gives the protein CASSQVVLAEGYNEQFF. The chain joins TRBV14 to TRBJ2-1, with TRBD2 matching over 8 bases. CDR1 is SGHDN and CDR2 is FVKESK in the germline V gene. There are 17 residues in the CDR3. The V and J ends lost 1 base and 4 bases, in that order; junction bases with no gene match: 9. Full variable domain (rest looked up from reference TRBV14 and TRBJ2-1): EAGVTQFPSHSVIEKGQTVTLRCDPISGHDNLYWYRRVMGKEIKFLLHFVKESKQDESGMPNNRFLAERTGGTYSTLKVQPAELEDSGVYFCASSQVVLAEGYNEQFFGPGTRLTVL.

The J gene is TRBJ2-7, the V gene TRBV30; D may correspond to TRBD1 or TRBD2 (6 bases each). This CDR3 has 15 amino acids. The germline V gene has CDR1 GTSNPN and CDR2 SVGIG (reference sequence). V lost 3 bases and J 2 bases, leaving 17 bases between the germline ends. The CDR3 region is CAWRGGPAGTYEQYF. The DNA for the CDR3 is TGTGCCTGGAGAGGGGGACCGGCGGGGACCTACGAGCAGTACTTC.

This clonotype was observed at least ten times. The rearrangement uses TRBV7-9 and TRBJ1-5, with a tentative D call TRBD1 (5 bases). This CDR3 spans 17 amino acids. Per germline, CDR1 SEHNR and CDR2 FQNEAQ (reference sequence). With 7 bases removed from V and 0 bases from J, the gap between germline ends came to 19 bases. CDR3 in amino acids: CASTPRSGEDSNQPQHF. Here the CDR3 DNA reads TGTGCCAGCACCCCCCGGTCGGGGGAGGATAGCAATCAGCCCCAGCATTTT.

This clonotype was observed a handful of times. The rearrangement links TRBV9 to TRBJ2-1; D tentatively reads TRBD1 or TRBD2 (5 bases each). CDR3 length: 17 residues. V lost 3 bases and J 4 bases, leaving 20 bases between the germline ends. Germline CDR1 SGDLS, CDR2 YYNGEE. This chain's CDR3 is CASSAPGTSRQYNEQFF. DNA for the CDR3: TGTGCCAGCAGCGCCCCTGGGACCTCTAGGCAGTACAATGAGCAGTTCTTC.

J is TRBJ2-1 and V is TRBV12-5, with TRBD2 matching 7 bases. The CDR3 runs 15 residues. Germline assignment: CDR1 LGHNT and CDR2 FRNRAP. With V trimmed by 8 bases and J by 5 bases, 12 bases remained unmatched. CDR3 DNA sequence: TGTGCTAGTTTAAGCTCACTAGCGATAGACAATGAGCAGTTCTTC. This encodes CASLSSLAIDNEQFF.

The chain uses TRBV5-1 and TRBJ2-5; D gene ambiguous. The CDR3 totals 13 residues. Germline V lookup: CDR1 SGHRS, CDR2 YFSETQ. The V end lost 4 bases, the J end lost 0 bases, and 7 bases lay between the germline ends. CDR3: CASSRHYQETQYF. DNA for the CDR3: TGCGCCAGCAGCCGACACTACCAAGAGACCCAGTACTTC. Looking up the rest from reference TRBV5-1 and TRBJ2-5 gives the full variable domain: KAGVTQTPRYLIKTRGQQVTLSCSPISGHRSVSWYQQTPGQGLQFLFEYFSETQRNKGNFPGRFSGRQFSNSRSEMNVSTLELGDSALYLCASSRHYQETQYFGPGTRLLVL.

This clonotype was recorded at least ten times. The gene calls are TRBV27 and TRBJ2-7; a weak D match, TRBD2 (5 bases). Germline V gene lookup returns CDR1 MNHEY and CDR2 SMNVEV (reference sequence). Trimming pared 3 bases from V and 4 bases from J, leaving 22 bases between. This CDR3 is built from 17 residues. The CDR3 region is CASSFDGREQSPYEQYF. DNA of the CDR3: TGTGCCAGCAGTTTTGATGGAAGGGAGCAAAGTCCATACGAGCAGTACTTC.